Each of the 18 T cell receptor beta chains below was sequenced from the same sample in a study of CD8+ T cells in alopecia areata. TCR sequencing used cDNA made by reverse transcription of extracted RNA. Clones were read by immunoSEQ multiplex PCR, and TCRdb kept only the in-frame ones, dropping some. The sample lists about 140,000 clones; about 60% were seen once. Sequencing used CD4+ T cells sorted from blood. Source of these receptors: a human donor in good health.

The genes are TRBV7-2 and TRBJ1-2, with TRBD1 identical over 7 bases. Per germline, CDR1 SGHTA and CDR2 FQGNSA. V lost 1 base to trimming and J lost 4 bases; unmatched junction nucleotides: 3. The CDR3 length is 14 residues. The CDR3 nucleotides are TGTGCCAGCAGCTTAGGGAGGGACAGCTATGGCTACACCTTC. Translation: CASSLGRDSYGYTF. Using reference TRBV7-2 and TRBJ1-2 for the parts outside the CDR3, the full variable domain is GAGVSQSPSNKVTEKGKDVELRCDPISGHTALYWYRQSLGQGLEFLIYFQGNSAPDKSGLPSDRFSAERTGGSVSTLTIQRTQQEDSAVYLCASSLGRDSYGYTFGSGTRLTVV.

This clone has only a few counts. The V call is TRBV29-1, the J call TRBJ1-1, with 10 bases matching TRBD1. In germline, CDR1 is SQVTM, CDR2 ANQGSEA. The CDR3 is 14 amino acids. Unmatched junction bases numbered 10, after V lost 7 bases and J lost 5 bases. The CDR3 loop reads CSGQGASGKTEAFF. The CDR3 coding sequence is TGCAGCGGACAGGGGGCGAGTGGGAAAACTGAAGCTTTCTTT.

The CDR3 protein is CATSRDFGDNYGYTF. The CDR3 DNA reads TGTGCCACCAGCAGAGATTTCGGTGATAACTATGGCTACACCTTC. V is TRBV15 and J is TRBJ1-2; no clear D. Germline CDR1 is LNHNV and CDR2 is YYDKDF (reference sequence). The CDR3 covers 15 residues. Trimming left V 0 bases short and J 1 base short, with 9 bases between.

This clone was detected a few times. The V call is TRBV28, the J call TRBJ2-5, with 9 bases fitting TRBD1. V shed 8 bases and J 6 bases; nucleotides not matched to a gene: 10. Germline V lookup: CDR1 MDHEN, CDR2 SYDVKM. The CDR3 length is 14 residues. The CDR3 loop reads CASGENRGQKTQYF. The CDR3 DNA is TGTGCCAGCGGGGAGAACAGGGGGCAAAAGACCCAGTACTTC.

The rearrangement links TRBV6-5 to TRBJ1-1, with a possible D match to TRBD1 (6 bases). Germline V lookup: CDR1 MNHEY, CDR2 SVGAGI. The CDR3 totals 15 residues. Deletions cut 4 bases from V and 5 bases from J, with 17 bases between. The CDR3 loop reads CASSFFAQGGTEAFF. The CDR3 DNA is TGTGCCAGCAGTTTTTTTGCACAGGGAGGGACTGAAGCTTTCTTT.

The chain combines TRBV7-9 with TRBJ1-1, with TRBD1 as a possible D gene (5 bases). Germline V CDR1 and CDR2: SEHNR, FQNEAQ (reference sequence). Trimming stripped 4 bases from V and 7 bases from J, with 13 bases between. The CDR3 loop spans 13 amino acids. In DNA, the CDR3 is TGTGCCAGCAGCTCCCCCGGCAGGGTTGAAGCTTTCTTT. Translating it yields CASSSPGRVEAFF.

This clone was counted between two and nine times. V gene TRBV12-5 combines with J gene TRBJ1-3; perhaps TRBD1 as D (6 bases). The CDR3 runs to 15 residues. V was trimmed by 6 bases and J by 2 bases, leaving 14 bases between them. Germline CDR1 and CDR2: LGHNT and FRNRAP. CDR3 sequence: CASGGRQAAGNTIYF. CDR3 in DNA: TGTGCTAGTGGGGGCAGACAGGCGGCTGGAAACACCATATATTTT.

This clone has only a few counts. V and J are TRBV29-1 and TRBJ2-1, with D possibly being TRBD2 (6 bases). The germline CDR1 and CDR2 sequences are SQVTM and ANQGSEA. V was clipped by 7 bases and J by 6 bases, with 16 bases between them. The CDR3 sequence is 13 residues long. CDR3 in amino acids: CSAGFRRGNEQFF. CDR3 nucleotides: TGCAGCGCAGGATTTCGGAGGGGCAATGAGCAGTTCTTC.

This chain links TRBV11-2 with TRBJ2-1; 9 nucleotides line up with TRBD1. The CDR3 totals 14 residues. Germline values: CDR1 SGHAT, CDR2 FQNNGV. The V segment lost 5 bases and the J segment 7 bases; nucleotides outside the gene matches: 6. As DNA, the CDR3 is TGTGCCAGCAGCCAGGGACAGGGTAGGAATGAGCAGTTCTTC. This gives the protein CASSQGQGRNEQFF.

The V and J genes are TRBV5-6 and TRBJ2-5, with TRBD1 as a possible D gene (6 bases). The germline V gene encodes CDR1 SGHDT and CDR2 YYEEEE. V was shortened by 6 bases and J by 1 base, with 13 bases between the two germline ends. The CDR3 consists of 14 residues. CDR3 coding DNA: TGTGCCAGCACTTCCCTCAGGGGCCAAGAGACCCAGTACTTC. Its protein is CASTSLRGQETQYF. Full variable domain (missing parts from reference TRBV5-6 and TRBJ2-5): DAGVTQSPTHLIKTRGQQVTLRCSPKSGHDTVSWYQQALGQGPQFIFQYYEEEERQRGNFPDRFSGHQFPNYSSELNVNALLLGDSALYLCASTSLRGQETQYFGPGTRLLVL.

The chain uses TRBV9 and TRBJ1-2, with a tentative D call TRBD1 (5 bases). The V gene lost 4 bases and the J gene lost 6 bases, with 16 bases spanning the gap. The CDR3 has 14 amino acids. Germline assignment: CDR1 SGDLS and CDR2 YYNGEE. CDR3 DNA sequence: TGTGCCAGCAGCTACCGCCGGGACGGAAATGGCTACACCTTC. Protein product: CASSYRRDGNGYTF. The whole variable domain, filled in from reference TRBV9 and TRBJ1-2, reads DSGVTQTPKHLITATGQRVTLRCSPRSGDLSVYWYQQSLDQGLQFLIQYYNGEERAKGNILERFSAQQFPDLHSELNLSSLELGDSALYFCASSYRRDGNGYTFGSGTRLTVV.

This clone was observed many times. V and J are TRBV19 and TRBJ2-6; unclear D gene. Germline V gene lookup returns CDR1 LNHDA and CDR2 SQIVND (reference sequence). Trimming left V 10 bases short and J 2 bases short, with 15 bases between. The CDR3 has 15 residues. DNA of the CDR3: TGTGCCACCTCTTCGGGTCAGACTGGGGCCAACGTCCTGACTTTC. Amino acids: CATSSGQTGANVLTF.

This clone was seen at least ten times. The chain couples TRBV19 to TRBJ1-2; D remains ambiguous. Between the trimmed V and J ends, which lost 1 base and 6 bases, there was a span of 9 bases. Germline V CDR1 and CDR2: LNHDA, SQIVND (reference sequence). The CDR3 sequence is 13 residues long. The CDR3 DNA reads as TGTGCCAGTAGTATAGCTCAGCAGGATGGCTACACCTTC. This gives the protein CASSIAQQDGYTF.

The gene calls are TRBV5-6 and TRBJ2-5; D call uncertain. Germline V gene lookup returns CDR1 SGHDT and CDR2 YYEEEE. Trimming removed 0 bases at V and 3 bases at J, with 6 bases between. This CDR3 is 13 amino acids long. This chain's CDR3 is CASSLDDEETQYF. The CDR3 bases are TGTGCCAGCAGCTTGGACGACGAAGAGACCCAGTACTTC.

V and J are TRBV30 and TRBJ2-7; 7 bases line up with TRBD2. V was pared by 3 bases and J by 4 bases, with 6 bases of the junction left unmatched. Germline V CDR1 and CDR2: GTSNPN, SVGIG (reference sequence). The CDR3 loop spans 13 amino acids. Here the CDR3 reads CAWRSSGSYEQYF. The CDR3 DNA reads as TGTGCCTGGAGGTCTAGCGGTTCTTACGAGCAGTACTTC.

This chain uses TRBV30 with TRBJ2-5; no definite D call. The CDR3 runs 12 residues. V dropped 2 bases and J dropped 7 bases, with 11 bases sitting between them. Germline CDR1 and CDR2: GTSNPN and SVGIG (reference sequence). The chain's CDR3 is CAWSTPGGTQYF. CDR3 in DNA: TGTGCCTGGAGTACGCCAGGTGGGACCCAGTACTTC.

The V and J genes are TRBV30 and TRBJ1-5, with D unclear. Per the germline V gene, CDR1 is GTSNPN and CDR2 is SVGIG (reference sequence). The CDR3 extends over 14 amino acids. V gave up 2 bases and J gave up 3 bases, with 11 bases separating them. The CDR3: CAWSPGVPNQPQHF. The DNA of the CDR3 is TGTGCCTGGAGTCCCGGGGTTCCCAATCAGCCCCAGCATTTT.

The V gene is TRBV29-1, the J gene TRBJ2-2; D is undetermined. The ends were cut back, 3 bases at V and 2 bases at J, with 7 bases in the middle. CDR1 and CDR2 from the germline V gene are SQVTM and ANQGSEA. This CDR3 has 13 residues. The DNA of the CDR3 is TGCAGCGTTGATTGGCTTAACACCGGGGAGCTGTTTTTT. It yields the protein CSVDWLNTGELFF.